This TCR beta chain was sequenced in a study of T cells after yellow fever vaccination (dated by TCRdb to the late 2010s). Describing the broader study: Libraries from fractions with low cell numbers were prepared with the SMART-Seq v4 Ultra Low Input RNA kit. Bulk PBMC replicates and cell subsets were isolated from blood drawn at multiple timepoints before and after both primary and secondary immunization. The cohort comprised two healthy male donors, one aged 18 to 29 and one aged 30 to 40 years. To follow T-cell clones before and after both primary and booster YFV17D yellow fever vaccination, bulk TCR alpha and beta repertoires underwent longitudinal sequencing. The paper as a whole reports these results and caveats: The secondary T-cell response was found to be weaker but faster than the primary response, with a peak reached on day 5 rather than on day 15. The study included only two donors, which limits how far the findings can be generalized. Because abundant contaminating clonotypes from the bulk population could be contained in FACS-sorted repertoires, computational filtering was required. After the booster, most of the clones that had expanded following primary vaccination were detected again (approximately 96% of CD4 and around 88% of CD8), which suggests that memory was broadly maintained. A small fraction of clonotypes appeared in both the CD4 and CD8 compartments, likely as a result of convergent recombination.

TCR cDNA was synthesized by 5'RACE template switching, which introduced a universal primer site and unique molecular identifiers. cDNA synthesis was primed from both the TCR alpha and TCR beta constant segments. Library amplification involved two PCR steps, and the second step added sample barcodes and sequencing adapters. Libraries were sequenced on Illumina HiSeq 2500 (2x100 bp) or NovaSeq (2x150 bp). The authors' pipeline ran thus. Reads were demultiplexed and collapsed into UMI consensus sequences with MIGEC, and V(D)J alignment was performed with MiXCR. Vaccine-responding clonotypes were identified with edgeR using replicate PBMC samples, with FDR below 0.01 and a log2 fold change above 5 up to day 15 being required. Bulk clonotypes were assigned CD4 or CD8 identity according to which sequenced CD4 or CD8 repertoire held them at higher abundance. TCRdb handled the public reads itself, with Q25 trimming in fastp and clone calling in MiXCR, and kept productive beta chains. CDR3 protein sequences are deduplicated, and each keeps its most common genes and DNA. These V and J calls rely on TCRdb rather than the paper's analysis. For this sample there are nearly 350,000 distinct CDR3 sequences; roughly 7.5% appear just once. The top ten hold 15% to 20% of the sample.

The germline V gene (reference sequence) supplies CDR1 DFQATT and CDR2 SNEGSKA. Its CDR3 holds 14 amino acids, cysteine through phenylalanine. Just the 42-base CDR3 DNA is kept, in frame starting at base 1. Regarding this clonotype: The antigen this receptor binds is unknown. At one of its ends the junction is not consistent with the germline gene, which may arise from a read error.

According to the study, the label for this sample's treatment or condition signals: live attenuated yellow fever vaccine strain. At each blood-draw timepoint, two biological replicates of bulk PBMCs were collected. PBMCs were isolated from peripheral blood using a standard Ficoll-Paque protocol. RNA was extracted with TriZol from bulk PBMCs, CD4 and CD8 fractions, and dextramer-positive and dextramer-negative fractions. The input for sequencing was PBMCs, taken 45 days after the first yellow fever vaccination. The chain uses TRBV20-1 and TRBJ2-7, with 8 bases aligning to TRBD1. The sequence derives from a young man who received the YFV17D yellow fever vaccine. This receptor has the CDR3 CCATATGVMYEQYF. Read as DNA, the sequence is TGCTGTGCAACCGCGACAGGGGTAATGTACGAGCAGTACTTC.